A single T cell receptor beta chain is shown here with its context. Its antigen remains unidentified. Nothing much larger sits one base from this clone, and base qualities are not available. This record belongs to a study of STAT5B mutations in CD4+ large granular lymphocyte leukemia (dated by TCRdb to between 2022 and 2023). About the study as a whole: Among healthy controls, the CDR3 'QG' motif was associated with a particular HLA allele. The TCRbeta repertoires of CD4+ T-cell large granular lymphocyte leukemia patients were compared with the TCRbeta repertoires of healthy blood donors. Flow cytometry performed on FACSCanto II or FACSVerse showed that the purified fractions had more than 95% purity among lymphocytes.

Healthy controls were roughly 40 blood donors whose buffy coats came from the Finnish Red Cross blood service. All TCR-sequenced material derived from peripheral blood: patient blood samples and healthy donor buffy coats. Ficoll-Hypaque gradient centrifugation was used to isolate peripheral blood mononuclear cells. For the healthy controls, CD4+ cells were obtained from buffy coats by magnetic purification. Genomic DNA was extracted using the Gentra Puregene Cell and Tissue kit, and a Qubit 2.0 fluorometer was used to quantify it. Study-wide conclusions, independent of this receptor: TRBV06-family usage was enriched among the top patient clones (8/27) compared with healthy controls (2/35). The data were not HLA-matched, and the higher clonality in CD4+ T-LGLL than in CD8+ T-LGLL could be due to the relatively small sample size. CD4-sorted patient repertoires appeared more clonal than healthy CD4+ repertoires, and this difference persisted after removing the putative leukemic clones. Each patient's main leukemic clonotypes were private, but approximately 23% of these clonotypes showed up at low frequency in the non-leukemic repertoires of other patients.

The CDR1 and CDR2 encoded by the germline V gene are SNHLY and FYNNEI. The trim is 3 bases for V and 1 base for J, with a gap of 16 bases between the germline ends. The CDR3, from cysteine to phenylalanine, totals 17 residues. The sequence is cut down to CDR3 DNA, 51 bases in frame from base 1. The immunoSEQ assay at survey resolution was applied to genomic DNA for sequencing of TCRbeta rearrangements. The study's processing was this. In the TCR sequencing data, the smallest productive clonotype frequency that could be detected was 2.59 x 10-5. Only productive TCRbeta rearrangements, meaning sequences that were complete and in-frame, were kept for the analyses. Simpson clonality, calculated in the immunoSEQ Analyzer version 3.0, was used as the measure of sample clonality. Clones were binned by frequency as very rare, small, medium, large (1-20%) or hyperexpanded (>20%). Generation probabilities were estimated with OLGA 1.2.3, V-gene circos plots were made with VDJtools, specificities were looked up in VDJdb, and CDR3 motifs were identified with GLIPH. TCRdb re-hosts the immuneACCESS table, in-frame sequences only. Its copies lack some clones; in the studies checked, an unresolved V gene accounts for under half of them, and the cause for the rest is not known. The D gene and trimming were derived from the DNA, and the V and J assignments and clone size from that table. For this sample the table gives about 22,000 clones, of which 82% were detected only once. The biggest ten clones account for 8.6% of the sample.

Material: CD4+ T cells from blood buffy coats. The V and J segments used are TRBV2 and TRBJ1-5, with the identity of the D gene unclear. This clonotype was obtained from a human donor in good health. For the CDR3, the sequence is CASSDAQGLGSNQPQHF. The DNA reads TGTGCCAGCAGTGATGCGCAAGGGTTGGGGAGCAATCAGCCCCAGCATTTT.